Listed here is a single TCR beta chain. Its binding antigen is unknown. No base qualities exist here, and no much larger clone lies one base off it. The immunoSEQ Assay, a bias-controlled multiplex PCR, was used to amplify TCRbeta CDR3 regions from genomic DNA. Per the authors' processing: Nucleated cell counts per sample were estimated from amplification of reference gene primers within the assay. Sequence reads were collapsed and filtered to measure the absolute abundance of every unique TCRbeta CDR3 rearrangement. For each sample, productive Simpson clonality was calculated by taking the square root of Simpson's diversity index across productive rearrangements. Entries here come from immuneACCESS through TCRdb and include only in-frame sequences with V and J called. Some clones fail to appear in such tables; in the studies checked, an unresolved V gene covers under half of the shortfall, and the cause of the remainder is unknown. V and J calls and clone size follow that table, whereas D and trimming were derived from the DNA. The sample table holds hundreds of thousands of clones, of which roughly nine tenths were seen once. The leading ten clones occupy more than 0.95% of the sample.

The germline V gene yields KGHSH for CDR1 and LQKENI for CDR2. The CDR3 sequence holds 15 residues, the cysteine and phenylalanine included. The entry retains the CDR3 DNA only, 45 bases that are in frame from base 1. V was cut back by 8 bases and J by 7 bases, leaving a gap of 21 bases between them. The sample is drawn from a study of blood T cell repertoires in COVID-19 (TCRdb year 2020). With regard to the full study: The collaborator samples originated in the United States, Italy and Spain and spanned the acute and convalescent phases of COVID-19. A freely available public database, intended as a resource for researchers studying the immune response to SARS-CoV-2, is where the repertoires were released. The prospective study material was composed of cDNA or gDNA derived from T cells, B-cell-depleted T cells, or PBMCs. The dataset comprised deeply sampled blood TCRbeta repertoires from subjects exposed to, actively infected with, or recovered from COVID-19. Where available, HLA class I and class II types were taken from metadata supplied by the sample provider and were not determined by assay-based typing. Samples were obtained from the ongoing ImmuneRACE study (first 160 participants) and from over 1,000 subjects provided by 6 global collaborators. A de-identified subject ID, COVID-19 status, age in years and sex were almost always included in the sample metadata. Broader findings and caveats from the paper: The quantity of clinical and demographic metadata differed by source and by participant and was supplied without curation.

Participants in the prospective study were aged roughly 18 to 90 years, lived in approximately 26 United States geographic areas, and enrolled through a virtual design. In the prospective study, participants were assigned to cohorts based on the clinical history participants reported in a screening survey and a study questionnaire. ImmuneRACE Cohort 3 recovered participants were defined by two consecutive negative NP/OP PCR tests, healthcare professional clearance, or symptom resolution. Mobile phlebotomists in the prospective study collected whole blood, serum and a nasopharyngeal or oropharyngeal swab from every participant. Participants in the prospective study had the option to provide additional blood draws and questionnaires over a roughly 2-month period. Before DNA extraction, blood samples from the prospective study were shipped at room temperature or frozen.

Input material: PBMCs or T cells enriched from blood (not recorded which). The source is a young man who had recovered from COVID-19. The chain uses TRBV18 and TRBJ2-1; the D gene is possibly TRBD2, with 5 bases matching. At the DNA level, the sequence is TGTGCCAGCGGATTTGGCGGCGGGCCGGAAAATGAGCAGTTCTTC. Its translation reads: CASGFGGGPENEQFF.